The 3 T cell receptor beta chains reported below all come from one sample, sequenced in a study of neurological immune-mediated disorders (dated by TCRdb to between 2017 and 2020). The method behind the library was 5' RACE. Sequenced using an Illumina HiSeq 2500. The raw public data were reprocessed by TCRdb itself: fastp quality trimming at Q25, MiXCR clonotype calling, in-frame beta chains only. Duplicate CDR3 protein sequences are folded into a single record with the most common DNA and genes. For this sample there are 25,000 to 35,000 distinct CDR3 sequences; more than 20% appear just once. The top ten constitute 16% of the sample. The source material was PBMCs. Receptors originate from a woman aged 60 to 75 in good health.

On this clonotype itself: Possible read error: a much larger clone is one base away. The J gene is TRBJ2-1, the V gene TRBV20-1, with 7 bases that match TRBD2. The CDR3 is 16 amino acids. The germline V gene has CDR1 DFQATT and CDR2 SNEGSKA (reference sequence). CDR3 in DNA: TGCAGTACTAGAGTTGCGGCGGGAGTGACTTACAATGAGCAGTTCTTC. This translates into CSTRVAAGVTYNEQFF.

This clonotype appeared many times. The rearrangement joins TRBV7-3 to TRBJ2-3, with 10 positions matching TRBD2. The V gene end was trimmed by 5 bases and the J gene end by 4 bases; junction bases not matched to a gene: 9. Germline CDR1 is SGHTA and CDR2 is FQGTGA. The CDR3 covers 16 residues. The CDR3 here is CASSPREAGGPDTQYF. In nucleotides, the CDR3 is TGTGCCAGCAGCCCAAGAGAAGCGGGGGGGCCAGATACGCAGTATTTT.

This clonotype has at least ten counts. This chain joins TRBV28 and TRBJ2-2; TRBD1 is a possible D gene (8 bases). The CDR3 extends over 15 amino acids. Germline loops: CDR1 MDHEN, CDR2 SYDVKM. The V end lost 5 bases, the J end lost 5 bases, and 15 bases lay between the germline ends. CDR3 coding DNA: TGTGCCAGCAGTAGGACAGGGCGGGGGACCGGGGAGCTGTTTTTT. Its protein product is CASSRTGRGTGELFF.